This T cell receptor (beta chain) was sequenced during a study of blood T cell repertoires in COVID-19. Study in general: Nucleic acid was either cDNA or gDNA, and it came from T cells, B-cell-depleted T cells, or PBMCs.

The CDR3 spans 16 residues. V dropped 0 bases and J dropped 8; count of bases not matched to a gene: 11. Looked up from germline, CDR1 is SGHRS and CDR2 is YFSETQ. Assay used: immunoSEQ multiplex PCR; TCRdb lists only in-frame clones, some missing. The sample contains around 140,000 clones, around 88% of which appear only once. The sequence derives from a man over 45 with acute or convalescent COVID-19. The chain is built from TRBV5-1 and TRBJ2-1, with 7 bases that match TRBD2. Sequencing was done on a sample of peripheral blood. CDR3 sequence reads: CASSLDPGTKVYEQFF. The CDR3 nucleotides read TGCGCCAGCAGCTTGGACCCCGGGACTAAGGTGTATGAGCAGTTCTTC.